The 6 T cell receptor beta chains listed next were all sequenced from one sample in a study of cytomegalovirus exposure and HLA in healthy donors. PCR primers comprised 60 Vbeta and 13 Jbeta primers. The table came from immunoSEQ multiplex PCR; TCRdb's copy has only in-frame clones and leaves some out. The profile shows 65,000 to 100,000 clones, around 79% of them singletons. The sequenced material came from PBMCs. The receptors were gathered from a woman between 40 and 55 years old in good health and CMV-seropositive.

The J gene is TRBJ1-2, the V gene TRBV28; the match to TRBD1 covers 8 bases. Germline assignment: CDR1 MDHEN and CDR2 SYDVKM. The V gene end was trimmed by 5 bases and the J gene end by 7 bases; junction bases not matched to a gene: 9. The CDR3 runs 14 residues. The DNA of the CDR3 is TGTGCCAGCAGTGAATACGACAGGGGCGGTGGCTACACCTTC. It encodes CASSEYDRGGGYTF.

The chain uses TRBV5-4 and TRBJ1-2, with D perhaps TRBD1 (5 bases). The CDR3 has 16 residues. V was pared by 0 bases and J by 2 bases, with 14 bases between. In germline, CDR1 is SGHNT, CDR2 YYREEE (reference sequence). CDR3 sequence: CASSLELMGPNYGYTF. The CDR3 DNA reads as TGTGCCAGCAGCTTGGAATTAATGGGGCCAAACTATGGCTACACCTTC. Drawing the rest from reference TRBV5-4 and TRBJ1-2, the complete variable domain is ETGVTQSPTHLIKTRGQQVTLRCSSQSGHNTVSWYQQALGQGPQFIFQYYREEENGRGNFPPRFSGLQFPNYSSELNVNALELDDSALYLCASSLELMGPNYGYTFGSGTRLTVV.

The chain joins TRBV19 to TRBJ1-2, with D tentatively TRBD1 (5 bases). V lost 9 bases, J lost 5 bases, and 16 bases lay in between. Germline CDR1 reads LNHDA; CDR2 reads SQIVND (reference sequence). The CDR3 sequence is 13 residues long. CDR3 in amino acids: CASTRTRHYGYTF. Written as DNA, the CDR3 is TGTGCCAGCACACGGACAAGACATTATGGCTACACCTTC.

This chain joins TRBV19 and TRBJ2-7; D might be TRBD1 (5 bases). Trimming stripped 1 base from V and 6 bases from J, with 13 bases between. There are 14 residues in the CDR3. The germline CDR1 and CDR2 sequences are LNHDA and SQIVND (reference sequence). CDR3 sequence: CASSIVGRVGEQYF. The CDR3 region has the DNA TGTGCCAGTAGTATAGTTGGCAGGGTAGGCGAGCAGTACTTC.

This chain connects TRBV19 to TRBJ1-3; D may be TRBD1 (6 bases). CDR1 is LNHDA, CDR2 SQIVND, per germline (reference sequence). The CDR3 totals 15 residues. With 7 bases removed from V and 1 base from J, the gap between germline ends came to 14 bases. This chain's CDR3 is CASKDSPRSGNTIYF. CDR3 DNA: TGTGCCAGTAAGGACAGCCCCAGATCTGGAAACACCATATATTTT.

The chain has TRBV19 and TRBJ1-1; no firm D call. This CDR3 is 17 amino acids long. The V gene's germline CDR1 is LNHDA and CDR2 SQIVND (reference sequence). The V gene lost 3 bases and the J gene lost 0 bases, with 17 bases spanning the gap. CDR3 amino acids: CASSIGWVRRLNTEAFF. The CDR3 region has the DNA TGTGCCAGTAGTATCGGTTGGGTCCGGAGACTGAACACTGAAGCTTTCTTT.